Shown below are 26 T cell receptor beta chains from a single sample sequenced in a study of immune cell composition in non-small cell lung cancer. Sequencing was performed with immunoSEQ multiplex PCR; in TCRdb, only in-frame clones are kept and a portion is missing. The sample lists roughly 4,900 clones, around 83% occurring once. The sequencing input was lung tumor tissue. The receptors stem from a human donor with non-small cell lung cancer.

This clone is a singleton in its sample. The rearrangement links TRBV14 to TRBJ2-2; a weak D match, TRBD2 (6 bases). V lost 3 bases to trimming and J lost 6 bases, with 11 bases between them. Germline assignment: CDR1 SGHDN and CDR2 FVKESK. The CDR3 length is 14 residues. In DNA, the CDR3 is TGTGCCAGCAGCCAGGCGACGGGGGCCGGGGAGCTGTTTTTT. Amino acids: CASSQATGAGELFF. Together with reference TRBV14 and TRBJ2-2, the CDR3 gives the full variable domain: EAGVTQFPSHSVIEKGQTVTLRCDPISGHDNLYWYRRVMGKEIKFLLHFVKESKQDESGMPNNRFLAERTGGTYSTLKVQPAELEDSGVYFCASSQATGAGELFFGEGSRLTVL.

The chain is built from TRBV5-1 and TRBJ1-2; D perhaps matches TRBD1 (5 bases). Trimming took off 4 bases at V and 8 bases at J, with 15 bases between the two ends. Per germline, CDR1 SGHRS and CDR2 YFSETQ. The CDR3 has 13 residues. In DNA, the CDR3 is TGCGCCAGCAGCACATCCCCCGGGGACGGCTACACCTTC. Translated, it gives CASSTSPGDGYTF.

This clone was detected only once. V is TRBV4-3 and J is TRBJ1-2; TRBD1 agrees at 7 bases. After removal of 0 bases from V and 4 bases from J, the junction contained 2 bases not matched to a gene. The CDR3 totals 14 residues. CDR1 is LGHNA and CDR2 is YSLEER in the germline V gene. The CDR3 DNA sequence: TGCGCCAGCAGCCAAGACAGGGGGACCTATGGCTACACCTTC. Translation gives CASSQDRGTYGYTF.

This chain uses TRBV2 with TRBJ1-1; 7 positions match TRBD1. This CDR3 contains 13 residues. CDR1 and CDR2 from the germline V gene are SNHLY and FYNNEI. The V segment lost 5 bases and the J segment 4 bases; nucleotides outside the gene matches: 4. The CDR3 region has the DNA TGTGCCAGCAGTTCCGACAGGGCCACTGAAGCTTTCTTT. Its protein is CASSSDRATEAFF.

This clone was picked up one time. The genes are TRBV5-1 and TRBJ2-7; 8 bases agree with TRBD2. The germline gives CDR1 SGHRS, CDR2 YFSETQ. The V gene end was trimmed by 0 bases and the J gene end by 2 bases; junction bases not matched to a gene: 4. The CDR3 loop spans 15 amino acids. The CDR3: CASSLAASGPYEQYF. Written as DNA, the CDR3 is TGCGCCAGCAGCTTGGCGGCTAGCGGGCCCTACGAGCAGTACTTC. Full variable domain (outside the CDR3, taken from reference TRBV5-1 and TRBJ2-7): KAGVTQTPRYLIKTRGQQVTLSCSPISGHRSVSWYQQTPGQGLQFLFEYFSETQRNKGNFPGRFSGRQFSNSRSEMNVSTLELGDSALYLCASSLAASGPYEQYFGPGTRLTVT.

The chain is built from TRBV7-3 and TRBJ2-6; 9 nucleotides align to TRBD2. CDR3 length: 18 amino acids. The J segment lost 4 bases and the V segment lost 5 bases, leaving 12 bases of the junction unmatched. The V gene's germline CDR1 is SGHTA and CDR2 FQGTGA. CDR3 DNA: TGTGCCAGCAGCCCCTTAGCGGGGGCCATGTTAGGGGCCAACGTCCTGACTTTC. Protein product: CASSPLAGAMLGANVLTF.

V and J are TRBV11-3 and TRBJ1-2; TRBD1 matches 7 bases. CDR3 length: 14 amino acids. Germline trimming cut 7 bases from V and 6 bases from J; bases unmatched to any gene: 11. CDR1 is SGHNT, CDR2 YENEEA, per germline. CDR3 DNA sequence: TGTGCCAGCACCCCTGACAGGGAGGAGAATGGCTACACCTTC. Translation gives CASTPDREENGYTF.

The V call is TRBV5-1, the J call TRBJ2-7; 10 nucleotides align to TRBD1. J was trimmed by 1 base and V by 4 bases; bases with no gene match: 5. The CDR3 contains 15 residues. Germline V gene data show CDR1 as SGHRS and CDR2 as YFSETQ. CDR3: CASSHRDRGSYEQYF. The CDR3, as DNA: TGCGCCAGCAGCCACCGGGACAGGGGATCCTACGAGCAGTACTTC.

The rearrangement links TRBV5-4 to TRBJ2-3, with 7 bases fitting TRBD1. CDR1 and CDR2 from the germline V gene are SGHNT and YYREEE (reference sequence). V lost 7 bases and J lost 4; bases outside the gene matches: 9. The CDR3 extends over 14 amino acids. The CDR3 region has the DNA TGTGCCAGCCGTCGAGGACAGGTTCCAGATACGCAGTATTTT. Its protein product is CASRRGQVPDTQYF.

The chain carries TRBV5-1 and TRBJ2-1, with 11 bases matching TRBD2. CDR1 SGHRS and CDR2 YFSETQ come from the germline V gene. Trimming at V came to 9 bases and at J to 7 bases, leaving 18 bases not matched to a gene. The CDR3 spans 17 residues. CDR3: CATQPQGLAGPRNEQFF. The DNA of the CDR3 is TGCGCCACTCAGCCCCAAGGACTAGCGGGCCCTCGGAATGAGCAGTTCTTC.

V gene TRBV5-6 combines with J gene TRBJ1-4, with TRBD1 as a possible D gene (6 bases). The germline gives CDR1 SGHDT, CDR2 YYEEEE. V lost 2 bases, J lost 3 bases, and 8 bases lay in between. This CDR3 is built from 14 residues. The CDR3 protein is CASSFGQPNEKLFF. In nucleotides, the CDR3 is TGTGCCAGCAGCTTCGGACAGCCTAATGAAAAACTGTTTTTT.

The chain combines TRBV7-3 with TRBJ2-7; D may match TRBD1 or TRBD2 (6 bases each). CDR3 length: 15 residues. Germline V gene sequence: CDR1 SGHTA, CDR2 FQGTGA. V was pared by 5 bases and J by 3 bases, with 17 bases between. CDR3 residues: CASSPTGGGLYEQYF. In nucleotides, the CDR3 is TGTGCCAGCAGCCCCACCGGAGGGGGACTCTACGAGCAGTACTTC. The whole variable domain, filled in from reference TRBV7-3 and TRBJ2-7, reads GAGVSQTPSNKVTEKGKYVELRCDPISGHTALYWYRQSLGQGPEFLIYFQGTGAADDSGLPNDRFFAVRPEGSVSTLKIQRTERGDSAVYLCASSPTGGGLYEQYFGPGTRLTVT.

This sequence joins TRBV6-6 and TRBJ2-1; the D gene is possibly TRBD1 (7 bases). The germline CDR1 and CDR2 sequences are MNHNY and SVGAGI (reference sequence). V lost 7 bases and J lost 9, with 13 bases in between. The CDR3 spans 12 residues. The CDR3 bases are TGTGCCAGCACCGCCCAGGGGGGTGAGCAGTTCTTC. This encodes CASTAQGGEQFF.

The rearrangement links TRBV11-2 to TRBJ1-1; 11 bases are a match to TRBD1. After removal of 3 bases from V and 10 bases from J, the junction contained 4 bases not matched to a gene. Germline CDR1 is SGHAT and CDR2 is FQNNGV. The CDR3 loop spans 13 amino acids. CDR3 loop: CASSFGQGARAFF. The CDR3 coding sequence is TGTGCCAGCAGCTTTGGACAGGGGGCGCGAGCTTTCTTT.

The rearrangement uses TRBV5-4 and TRBJ1-3, with 7 positions matching TRBD1. CDR1 is SGHNT and CDR2 is YYREEE in the germline V gene (reference sequence). This CDR3 contains 14 residues. The V gene end was trimmed by 4 bases and the J gene end by 2 bases; junction bases not matched to a gene: 3. This CDR3 reads CASSQGGTGNTIYF. In nucleotides, the CDR3 is TGTGCCAGCAGCCAAGGGGGCACTGGAAACACCATATATTTT.

Here the CDR3 DNA reads TGTGCCACCGGGTGGACCCTCGGAGCTTTCTTT. The encoded protein is CATGWTLGAFF. The rearrangement uses TRBV2 and TRBJ1-1; the D is unclear. The CDR3 is 11 residues long. Germline V gene sequence: CDR1 SNHLY, CDR2 FYNNEI. Trimming removed 10 bases at V and 10 bases at J, with 16 bases between.

This clone is labeled large. The V call is TRBV19, the J call TRBJ2-2; 8 nucleotides match TRBD1. The CDR3 covers 14 residues. The trim removed 9 bases at V and 0 bases at J, leaving 3 bases unmatched. Germline assignment: CDR1 LNHDA and CDR2 SQIVND (reference sequence). CDR3 DNA sequence: TGTGCCAGCCGGGACAGGACGAACACCGGGGAGCTGTTTTTT. Protein product: CASRDRTNTGELFF.

This chain joins TRBV7-8 and TRBJ1-1; the D is unclear. The CDR3 consists of 13 residues. CDR1 and CDR2 (germline): SGHVS, FQNEAQ. V was shortened by 5 bases and J by 4 bases, with 11 bases between the two germline ends. The CDR3: CASSPGRGTEAFF. CDR3 DNA: TGTGCCAGCAGCCCCGGACGGGGCACTGAAGCTTTCTTT.

This sequence joins TRBV5-1 and TRBJ2-5; D possibly corresponds to TRBD2 (5 bases). Trimming left V 0 bases short and J 4 bases short, with 13 bases between. This CDR3 comprises 15 residues. CDR1 is SGHRS, CDR2 YFSETQ, per germline. The DNA of the CDR3 is TGCGCCAGCAGCTTGGGGGGATCGGGAATAGAGACCCAGTACTTC. This translates into CASSLGGSGIETQYF. The whole variable domain, remainder taken from reference TRBV5-1 and TRBJ2-5, is KAGVTQTPRYLIKTRGQQVTLSCSPISGHRSVSWYQQTPGQGLQFLFEYFSETQRNKGNFPGRFSGRQFSNSRSEMNVSTLELGDSALYLCASSLGGSGIETQYFGPGTRLLVL.

This chain joins TRBV10-3 and TRBJ2-1; 11 positions agree with TRBD2. The CDR3 is 16 residues long. The junction had 3 bases not matched to a gene; V was cut back by 4 bases and J by 1 base. The germline CDR1 and CDR2 sequences are ENHRY and SYGVKD. The CDR3 bases are TGTGCCATCAGTGGTAGCGGGGGGGCTTCCTACAATGAGCAGTTCTTC. Translating it yields CAISGSGGASYNEQFF.

This rearrangement joins TRBV18 to TRBJ2-1; 8 bases align to TRBD2. The CDR3 has 16 residues. Germline assignment: CDR1 KGHSH and CDR2 LQKENI. The V gene end was trimmed by 10 bases and the J gene end by 0 bases; junction bases not matched to a gene: 11. The CDR3 here is CATRAPGGSSYNEQFF. CDR3 in DNA: TGTGCCACTCGGGCGCCGGGGGGGAGCTCCTACAATGAGCAGTTCTTC.

J is TRBJ2-3 and V is TRBV15, with 7 bases identical to TRBD2. Germline CDR1 LNHNV, CDR2 YYDKDF (reference sequence). J lost 1 base, V lost 1 base, and 5 bases had no gene match. The length of the CDR3 is 16 residues. CDR3: CATSRGLAPRTDTQYF. In DNA form, the CDR3 reads TGTGCCACCAGCAGAGGACTAGCACCCCGCACAGATACGCAGTATTTT.

V and J are TRBV7-2 and TRBJ2-3; D assignment may be TRBD1 or TRBD2 (5 bases each). The CDR3 has 16 amino acids. V was shortened by 4 bases and J by 3 bases, with 17 bases between the two germline ends. CDR1 and CDR2 (germline): SGHTA, FQGNSA. The CDR3 loop reads CASSWFTGRITDTQYF. The CDR3 bases are TGTGCCAGCAGCTGGTTTACGGGACGGATTACAGATACGCAGTATTTT. Based on the CDR3 plus reference TRBV7-2 and TRBJ2-3, the full variable domain is GAGVSQSPSNKVTEKGKDVELRCDPISGHTALYWYRQSLGQGLEFLIYFQGNSAPDKSGLPSDRFSAERTGGSVSTLTIQRTQQEDSAVYLCASSWFTGRITDTQYFGPGTRLTVL.

The chain couples TRBV19 to TRBJ1-5; TRBD1 matches at 9 bases. Germline V gene sequence: CDR1 LNHDA, CDR2 SQIVND (reference sequence). With V trimmed by 4 bases and J by 0 bases, 1 base remained unmatched. The CDR3 has 15 residues. CDR3 sequence reads: CASSRQGDSNQPQHF. CDR3 DNA sequence: TGTGCCAGTAGTAGACAGGGGGATAGCAATCAGCCCCAGCATTTT. The full variable domain, completed using reference TRBV19 and TRBJ1-5, is DGGITQSPKYLFRKEGQNVTLSCEQNLNHDAMYWYRQDPGQGLRLIYYSQIVNDFQKGDIAEGYSVSREKKESFPLTVTSAQKNPTAFYLCASSRQGDSNQPQHFGDGTRLSIL.

This sequence joins TRBV7-6 and TRBJ1-3; D gene uncertain. V lost 1 base, J lost 1 base, and 14 bases lay in between. The CDR3 runs 17 residues. In germline, CDR1 is SGHVS, CDR2 FNYEAQ. This CDR3 is CASSLGVVPTSGNTIYF. The CDR3 DNA is TGTGCCAGCAGCTTAGGGGTTGTGCCCACTTCTGGAAACACCATATATTTT.

The V gene is TRBV2, the J gene TRBJ2-3, with D perhaps matching TRBD2 (5 bases). The CDR3 spans 14 residues. Germline V gene lookup returns CDR1 SNHLY and CDR2 FYNNEI. Trimming removed 5 bases from V and 5 bases from J, with 14 bases in between. This chain's CDR3 is CASSSRTEEDTQYF. In DNA form, the CDR3 reads TGTGCCAGCAGTTCCCGGACTGAAGAAGATACGCAGTATTTT.